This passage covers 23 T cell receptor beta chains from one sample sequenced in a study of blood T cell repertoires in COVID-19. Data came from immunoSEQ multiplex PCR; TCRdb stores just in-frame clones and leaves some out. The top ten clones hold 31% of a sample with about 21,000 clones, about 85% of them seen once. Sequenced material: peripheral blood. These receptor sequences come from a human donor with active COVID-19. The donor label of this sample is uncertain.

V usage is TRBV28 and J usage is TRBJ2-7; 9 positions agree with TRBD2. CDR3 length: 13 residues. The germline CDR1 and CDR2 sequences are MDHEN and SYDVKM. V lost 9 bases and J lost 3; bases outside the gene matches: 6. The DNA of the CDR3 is TGTGCCAGTGTGACTAGCGGATTCTACGAGCAGTACTTC. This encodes CASVTSGFYEQYF.

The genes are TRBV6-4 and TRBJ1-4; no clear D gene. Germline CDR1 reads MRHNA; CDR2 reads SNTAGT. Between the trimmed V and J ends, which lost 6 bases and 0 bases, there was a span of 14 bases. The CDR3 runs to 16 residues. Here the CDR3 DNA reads TGTGCCAGCAGAGACGGCGGGATCGCAACTAATGAAAAACTGTTTTTT. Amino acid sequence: CASRDGGIATNEKLFF.

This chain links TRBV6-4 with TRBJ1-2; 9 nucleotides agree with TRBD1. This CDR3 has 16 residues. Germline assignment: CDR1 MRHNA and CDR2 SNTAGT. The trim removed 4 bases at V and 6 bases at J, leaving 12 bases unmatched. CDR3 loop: CASSVTLTGGLDGYTF. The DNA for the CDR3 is TGTGCCAGCAGTGTGACTCTGACAGGGGGTCTGGATGGCTACACCTTC.

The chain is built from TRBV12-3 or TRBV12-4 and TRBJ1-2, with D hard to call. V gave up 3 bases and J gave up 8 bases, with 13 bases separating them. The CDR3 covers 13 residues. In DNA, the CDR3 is TGTGCCAGCAGTTTGATTTCGGGGTTCGGCTACACCTTC. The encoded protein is CASSLISGFGYTF.

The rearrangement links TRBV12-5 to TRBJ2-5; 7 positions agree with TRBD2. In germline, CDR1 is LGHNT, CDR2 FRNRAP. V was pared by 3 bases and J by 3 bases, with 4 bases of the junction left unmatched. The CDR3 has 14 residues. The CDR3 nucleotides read TGTGCTAGTGGTTTCCCGGGGGGTAAAGAGACCCAGTACTTC. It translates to CASGFPGGKETQYF.

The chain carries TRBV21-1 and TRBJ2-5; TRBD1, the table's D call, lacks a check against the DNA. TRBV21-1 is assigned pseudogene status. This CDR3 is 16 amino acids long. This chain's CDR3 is CASSLPPRQGEETQYF. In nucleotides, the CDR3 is TGTGCCAGCAGCCTCCCACCCCGACAGGGCGAGGAGACCCAGTACTTC.

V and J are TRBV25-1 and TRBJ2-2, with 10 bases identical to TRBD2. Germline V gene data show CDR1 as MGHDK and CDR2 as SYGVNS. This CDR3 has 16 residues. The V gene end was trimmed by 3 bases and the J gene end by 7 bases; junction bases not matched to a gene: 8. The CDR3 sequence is CASSDTSGRAFGELFF. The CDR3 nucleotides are TGTGCCAGCAGTGATACCAGCGGGAGGGCCTTCGGGGAGCTGTTTTTT. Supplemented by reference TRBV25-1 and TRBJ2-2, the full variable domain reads EADIYQTPRYLVIGTGKKITLECSQTMGHDKMYWYQQDPGMELHLIHYSYGVNSTEKGDLSSESTVSRIRTEHFPLTLESARPSHTSQYLCASSDTSGRAFGELFFGEGSRLTVL.

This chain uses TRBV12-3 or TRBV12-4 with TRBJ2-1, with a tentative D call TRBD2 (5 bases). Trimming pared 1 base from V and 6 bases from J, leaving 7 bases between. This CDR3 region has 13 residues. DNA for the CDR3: TGTGCCAGCAGTTTAGGCGGGTCCAATGAGCAGTTCTTC. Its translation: CASSLGGSNEQFF.

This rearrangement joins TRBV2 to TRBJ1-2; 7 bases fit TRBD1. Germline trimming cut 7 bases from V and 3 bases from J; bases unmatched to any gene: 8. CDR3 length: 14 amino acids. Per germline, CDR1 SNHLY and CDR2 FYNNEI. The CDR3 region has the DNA TGTGCCAGCAATCCCGGGACAGCCGACTATGGCTACACCTTC. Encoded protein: CASNPGTADYGYTF.

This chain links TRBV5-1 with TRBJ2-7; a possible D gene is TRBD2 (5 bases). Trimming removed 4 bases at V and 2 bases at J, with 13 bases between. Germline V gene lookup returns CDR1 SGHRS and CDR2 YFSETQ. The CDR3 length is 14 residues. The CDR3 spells CASSDLSAPYEQYF. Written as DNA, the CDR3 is TGCGCCAGCAGCGATCTTAGCGCTCCCTACGAGCAGTACTTC.

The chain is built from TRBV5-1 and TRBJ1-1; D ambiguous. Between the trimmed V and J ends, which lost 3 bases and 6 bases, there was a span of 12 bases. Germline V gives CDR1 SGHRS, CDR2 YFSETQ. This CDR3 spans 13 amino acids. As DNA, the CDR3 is TGCGCCAGCAGCTCCAGCGTCGGTCCTGAAGCTTTCTTT. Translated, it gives CASSSSVGPEAFF.

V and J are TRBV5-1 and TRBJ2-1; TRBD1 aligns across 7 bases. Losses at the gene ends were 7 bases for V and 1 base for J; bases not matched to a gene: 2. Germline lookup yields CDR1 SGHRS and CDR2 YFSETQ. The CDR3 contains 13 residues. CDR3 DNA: TGCGCCAGCTCCAGGGGGTCCTACAATGAGCAGTTCTTC. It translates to CASSRGSYNEQFF.

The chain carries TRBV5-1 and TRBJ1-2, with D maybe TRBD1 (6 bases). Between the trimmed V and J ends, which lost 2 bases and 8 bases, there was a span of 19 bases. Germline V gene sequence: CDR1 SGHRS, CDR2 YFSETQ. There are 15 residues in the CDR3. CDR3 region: CASSFDLDRPGGYTF. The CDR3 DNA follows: TGCGCCAGCAGCTTTGACCTGGACAGACCGGGGGGCTACACCTTC.

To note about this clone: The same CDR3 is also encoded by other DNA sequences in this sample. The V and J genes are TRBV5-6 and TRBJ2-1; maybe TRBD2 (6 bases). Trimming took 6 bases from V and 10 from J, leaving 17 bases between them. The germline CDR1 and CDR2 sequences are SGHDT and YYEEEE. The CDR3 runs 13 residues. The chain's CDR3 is CASTLPEGYEQFF. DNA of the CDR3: TGTGCCAGCACCTTACCGGAGGGGTACGAGCAGTTCTTC.

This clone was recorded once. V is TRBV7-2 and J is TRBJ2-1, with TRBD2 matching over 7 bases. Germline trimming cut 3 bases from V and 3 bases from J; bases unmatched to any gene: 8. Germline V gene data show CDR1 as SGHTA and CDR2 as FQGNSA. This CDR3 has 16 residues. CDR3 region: CASSLSRRESYNEQFF. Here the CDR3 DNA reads TGTGCCAGCAGCTTGAGTCGGCGGGAGAGCTACAATGAGCAGTTCTTC.

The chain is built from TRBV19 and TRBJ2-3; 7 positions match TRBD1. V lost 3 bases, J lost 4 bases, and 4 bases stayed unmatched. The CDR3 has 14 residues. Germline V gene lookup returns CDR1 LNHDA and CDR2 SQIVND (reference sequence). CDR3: CASSIMTGSDTQYF. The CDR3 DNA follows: TGTGCCAGTAGTATTATGACAGGGTCAGATACGCAGTATTTT.

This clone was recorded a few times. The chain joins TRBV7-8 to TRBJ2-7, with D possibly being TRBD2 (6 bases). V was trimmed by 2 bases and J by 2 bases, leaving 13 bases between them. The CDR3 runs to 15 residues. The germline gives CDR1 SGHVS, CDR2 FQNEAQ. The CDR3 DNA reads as TGTGCCAGCAGCTTATCTCCAGGGAGGACCTACGAGCAGTACTTC. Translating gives CASSLSPGRTYEQYF.

The CDR3 protein is CASSTGTGRYEQYF. The CDR3 DNA is TGTGCCAGCAGTACCGGGACAGGCCGCTACGAGCAGTACTTC. The chain couples TRBV25-1 to TRBJ2-7; TRBD1 aligns across 8 bases. The germline gives CDR1 MGHDK, CDR2 SYGVNS. This CDR3 region has 14 residues. The ends lost 5 bases at V and 3 bases at J; junction bases unmatched: 6.

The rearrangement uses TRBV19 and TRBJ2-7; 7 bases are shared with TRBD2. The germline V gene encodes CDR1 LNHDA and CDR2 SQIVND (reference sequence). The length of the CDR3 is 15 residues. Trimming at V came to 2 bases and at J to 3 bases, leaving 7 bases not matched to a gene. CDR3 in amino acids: CASSIKGSSGYEQYF. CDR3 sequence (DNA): TGTGCCAGTAGTATAAAAGGGTCTAGCGGCTACGAGCAGTACTTC. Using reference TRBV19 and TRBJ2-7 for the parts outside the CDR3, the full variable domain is DGGITQSPKYLFRKEGQNVTLSCEQNLNHDAMYWYRQDPGQGLRLIYYSQIVNDFQKGDIAEGYSVSREKKESFPLTVTSAQKNPTAFYLCASSIKGSSGYEQYFGPGTRLTVT.

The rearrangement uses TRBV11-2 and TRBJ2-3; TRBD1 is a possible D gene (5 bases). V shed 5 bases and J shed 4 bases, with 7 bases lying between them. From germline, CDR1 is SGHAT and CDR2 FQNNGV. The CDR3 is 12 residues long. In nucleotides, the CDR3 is TGTGCCAGCAGCCTCAGGGCAGATACGCAGTATTTT. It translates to CASSLRADTQYF.

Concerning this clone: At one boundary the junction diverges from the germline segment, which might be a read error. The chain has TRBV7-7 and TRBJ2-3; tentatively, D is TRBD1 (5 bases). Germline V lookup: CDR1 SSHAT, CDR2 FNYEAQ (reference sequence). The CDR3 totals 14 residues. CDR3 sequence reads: CASSLGAGTDTQYF. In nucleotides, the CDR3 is TGTGCTAGCAGCTTAGGGGCTGGCACAGATACGCAGTATTTT. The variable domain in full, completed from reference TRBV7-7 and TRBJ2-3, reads GAGVSQSPRYKVTKRGQDVTLRCDPISSHATLYWYQQALGQGPEFLTYFNYEAQPDKSGLPSDRFSAERPEGSISTLTIQRTEQRDSAMYRCASSLGAGTDTQYFGPGTRLTVL.

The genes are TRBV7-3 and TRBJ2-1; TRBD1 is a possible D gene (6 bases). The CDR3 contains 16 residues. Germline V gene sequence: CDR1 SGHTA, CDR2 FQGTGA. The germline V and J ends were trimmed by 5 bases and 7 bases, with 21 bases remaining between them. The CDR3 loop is CASSPEARGRVNEQFF. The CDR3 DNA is TGTGCCAGCAGCCCTGAGGCCAGGGGCAGGGTGAATGAGCAGTTCTTC.

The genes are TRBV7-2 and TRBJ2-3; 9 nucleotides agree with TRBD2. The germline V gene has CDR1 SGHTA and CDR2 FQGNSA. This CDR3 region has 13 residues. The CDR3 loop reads CAAGGDSTDTQYF. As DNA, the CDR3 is TGTGCTGCGGGGGGGGATTCGACAGATACGCAGTATTTT.